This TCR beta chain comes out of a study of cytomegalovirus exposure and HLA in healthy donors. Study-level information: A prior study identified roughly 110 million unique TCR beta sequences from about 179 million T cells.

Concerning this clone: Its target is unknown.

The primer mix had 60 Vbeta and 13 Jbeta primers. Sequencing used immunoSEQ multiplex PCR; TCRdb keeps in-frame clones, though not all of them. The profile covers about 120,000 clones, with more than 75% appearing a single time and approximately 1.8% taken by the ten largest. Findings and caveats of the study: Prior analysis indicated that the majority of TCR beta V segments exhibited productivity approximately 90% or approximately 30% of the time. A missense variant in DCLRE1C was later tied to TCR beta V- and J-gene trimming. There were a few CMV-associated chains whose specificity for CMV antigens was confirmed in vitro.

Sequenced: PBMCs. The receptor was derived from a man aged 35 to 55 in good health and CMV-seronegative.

Written as DNA, the CDR3 is TGTGCCAGTAGAGGGGGCGCGGGCAATCAGCCCCAGCATTTT. This encodes CASRGGAGNQPQHF. This chain uses TRBV19 with TRBJ1-5, with 7 bases that match TRBD1. The V and J ends lost 6 bases and 2 bases, in that order; junction bases with no gene match: 4. The V gene's germline CDR1 is LNHDA and CDR2 SQIVND (reference sequence). This CDR3 is built from 14 residues.